This T cell receptor (beta chain) is from a study of Graves' ophthalmopathy and Graves' hyperthyroidism. About the research overall: Researchers obtained peripheral blood at initial diagnosis, before any treatment had begun.

Overall study results and limits: Most expanded clonotypes from thyroid (those above 0.001 frequency) were also found in blood.

Notes on this clonotype: As yet, its antigen is unknown.

People with hyperthyroidism were aged 18 to 65 and newly diagnosed, under 2 months' duration. A diagnosis was made from clinical symptoms together with serum thyroxine, TRAb, thyroid ultrasound and orbital computed tomography. Amplification targeted the TCR beta CDR3 regions, with RNA transcripts as the source material. HTBI primers were employed in first-round RT-PCR, then a second-round multiplex PCR followed. TCRdb redid the calling of the multiplex PCR reads with MiXCR, one entry per CDR3 protein. Counted here are roughly 420,000 distinct CDR3 sequences, 20% to 25% occurring once; the ten biggest clones make up 2.5% to 3%. The CDR3 totals 15 residues. Looked up from germline, CDR1 is KGHSH and CDR2 is LQKENI. After removal of 2 bases from V and 2 bases from J, the junction contained 5 bases not matched to a gene.

Material for sequencing was peripheral blood. The TCR was taken from a woman younger than 30 with stable Graves' hyperthyroidism. This chain uses TRBV18 with TRBJ1-2; 7 bases are shared with TRBD1. For the CDR3, the DNA is TGTGCCAGCTCACCAAGAGAGGGGGCAAACTATGGCTACACCTTC. It is translated as CASSPREGANYGYTF.